The 5 T cell receptor beta chains below were found in one sample sequenced in a study of TIL therapy for anti-PD-1-resistant metastatic lung cancer. As to time point: pre-treatment sample, taken before nivolumab and TIL therapy. Sequencing used immunoSEQ v3. Clones were read by immunoSEQ multiplex PCR, and TCRdb kept only the in-frame ones, dropping some. Altogether about 60,000 clones are present, around 69% being singletons, with the ten largest covering around 6.3%. This specimen was blood, taken at baseline. These receptors were obtained from a person aged 25 to 85 with non-small cell lung cancer.

V is TRBV10-3 and J is TRBJ2-1; D remains ambiguous. The CDR3 is made up of 14 amino acids. V was clipped by 0 bases and J by 3 bases, with 6 bases between them. Germline values: CDR1 ENHRY, CDR2 SYGVKD. The CDR3 DNA sequence: TGTGCCATCAGTGAGTCGATCGGCTACAATGAGCAGTTCTTC. This sequence encodes CAISESIGYNEQFF.

This rearrangement joins TRBV4-1 to TRBJ2-1, with D unresolved. CDR3 length equals 13 residues. The germline gives CDR1 MGHRA, CDR2 YSYEKL. V was clipped by 3 bases and J by 10 bases, with 13 bases between them. The CDR3 nucleotides are TGCGCCAGCAGCCAGGGTTGGGTGGGGGAGCAGTTCTTC. Translation gives CASSQGWVGEQFF.

The rearrangement uses TRBV27 and TRBJ2-1; D unresolved. CDR1 MNHEY and CDR2 SMNVEV come from the germline V gene (reference sequence). With 3 bases removed from V and 5 bases from J, the gap between germline ends came to 8 bases. This CDR3 spans 13 amino acids. CDR3 DNA sequence: TGTGCCAGCAGTTTTTACCCTAACAATGAGCAGTTCTTC. Translation gives CASSFYPNNEQFF.

This chain uses TRBV5-5 with TRBJ1-4; D unclear. The length of the CDR3 is 13 residues. CDR1 and CDR2 (germline): SGHKS, YYEKEE (reference sequence). Trimming removed 2 bases from V and 8 bases from J, with 10 bases in between. The CDR3 nucleotides read TGTGCCAGCAGCTTTTCAGTAAGCGAAAAACTGTTTTTT. Translating gives CASSFSVSEKLFF.

V usage is TRBV19 and J usage is TRBJ1-2; maybe TRBD1 (5 bases). From germline, CDR1 is LNHDA and CDR2 SQIVND (reference sequence). The CDR3 extends over 14 amino acids. V was pared by 2 bases and J by 7 bases, with 14 bases between. CDR3 loop: CASSIYFGGTGYTF. CDR3 DNA: TGTGCCAGTAGTATATACTTCGGGGGAACTGGCTACACCTTC.